The clone carrying this TCR beta chain was seen a single time. CDR1 is SEHNR, CDR2 FQNEAQ, per germline (reference sequence). This CDR3 has 13 amino acids. The germline V and J ends were trimmed by 4 bases and 8 bases, with 11 bases remaining between them. Original methodology: Reference gene primer amplification gave estimated nucleated cell counts. The protocol was immunoSEQ multiplex PCR, while the TCRdb copy is restricted to in-frame clones and leaves out a portion. The DNA gave D and trimming, while V, J and clone size come from that table. The profile shows some 210,000 clones, about 83% of them singletons. The data stem from a study of blood T cell repertoires in COVID-19. At the level of the study: Specimens from acute and convalescent COVID-19 originated in the United States, Italy and Spain. From T cells, B-cell-depleted T cells, or PBMCs came the material, which was cDNA or gDNA.

The chain joins TRBV7-9 to TRBJ1-4; D might be TRBD1 (6 bases). The receptor's source is a woman between 50 and 59 years old with active or convalescent COVID-19. The sample consisted of peripheral blood. The DNA of the CDR3 is TGTGCCAGCAGCTCAAACAGGGACGAAAAACTGTTTTTT. It is translated as CASSSNRDEKLFF.